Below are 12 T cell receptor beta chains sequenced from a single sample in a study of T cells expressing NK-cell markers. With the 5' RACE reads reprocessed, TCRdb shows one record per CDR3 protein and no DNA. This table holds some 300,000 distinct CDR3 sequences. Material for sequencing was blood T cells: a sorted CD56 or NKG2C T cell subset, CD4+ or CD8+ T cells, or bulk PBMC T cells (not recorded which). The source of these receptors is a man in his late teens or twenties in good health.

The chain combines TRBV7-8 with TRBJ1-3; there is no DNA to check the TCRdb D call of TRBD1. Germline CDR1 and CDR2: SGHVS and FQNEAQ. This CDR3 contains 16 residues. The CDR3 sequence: CASSFGDRGSGNTIYF.

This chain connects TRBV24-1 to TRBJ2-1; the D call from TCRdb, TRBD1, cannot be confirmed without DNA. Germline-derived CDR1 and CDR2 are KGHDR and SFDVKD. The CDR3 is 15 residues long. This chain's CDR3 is CATSDRGAVYNEQFF.

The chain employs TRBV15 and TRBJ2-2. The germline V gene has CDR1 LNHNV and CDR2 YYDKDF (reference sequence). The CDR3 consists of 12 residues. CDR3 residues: CATSRRPGELFF. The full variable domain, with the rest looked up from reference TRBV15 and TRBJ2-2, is DAMVIQNPRYQVTQFGKPVTLSCSQTLNHNVMYWYQQKSSQAPKLLFHYYDKDFNNEADTPDNFQSRRPNTSFCFLDIRSPGLGDTAMYLCATSRRPGELFFGEGSRLTVL.

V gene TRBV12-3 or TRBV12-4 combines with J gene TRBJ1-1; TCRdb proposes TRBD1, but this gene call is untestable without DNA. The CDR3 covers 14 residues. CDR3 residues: CASSLVPMTRWAFF.

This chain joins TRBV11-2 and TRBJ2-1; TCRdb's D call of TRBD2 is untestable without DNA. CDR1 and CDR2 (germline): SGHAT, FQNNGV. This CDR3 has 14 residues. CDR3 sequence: CASSFGTSGNEQFF.

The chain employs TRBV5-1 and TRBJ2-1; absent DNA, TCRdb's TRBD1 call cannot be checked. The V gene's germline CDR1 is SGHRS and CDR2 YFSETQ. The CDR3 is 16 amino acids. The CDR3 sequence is CASSPGQGVFDNEQFF.

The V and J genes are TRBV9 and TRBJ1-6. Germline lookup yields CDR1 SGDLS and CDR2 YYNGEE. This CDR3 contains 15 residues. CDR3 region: CASSASGGGNSPLHF.

CDR3 region: CASSLRGRGLGGYTF. This sequence joins TRBV11-2 and TRBJ1-2; the TCRdb call, TRBD1, lacks DNA for checking. CDR1 is SGHAT and CDR2 is FQNNGV in the germline V gene. The CDR3 sequence is 15 residues long.

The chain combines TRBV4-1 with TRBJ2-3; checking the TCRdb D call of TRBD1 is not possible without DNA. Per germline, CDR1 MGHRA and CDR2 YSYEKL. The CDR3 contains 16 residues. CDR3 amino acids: CASSKPGQAELDTQYF.

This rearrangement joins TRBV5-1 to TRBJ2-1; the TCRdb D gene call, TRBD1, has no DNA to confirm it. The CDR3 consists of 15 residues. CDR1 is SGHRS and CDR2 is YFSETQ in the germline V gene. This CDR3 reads CASSLGAGAHNEQFF.

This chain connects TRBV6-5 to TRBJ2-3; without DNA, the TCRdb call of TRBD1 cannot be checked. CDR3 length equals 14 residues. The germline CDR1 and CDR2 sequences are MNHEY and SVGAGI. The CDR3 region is CASSYRSGSDTQYF.

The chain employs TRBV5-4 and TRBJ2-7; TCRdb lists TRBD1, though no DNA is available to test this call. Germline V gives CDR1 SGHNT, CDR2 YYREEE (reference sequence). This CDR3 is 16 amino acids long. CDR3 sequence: CASSPGQGRRIYEQYF.